The 10 T cell receptor beta chains in this list originate from one sample, sequenced in a study of blood T cell repertoires in COVID-19 (dated by TCRdb to between 2020 and 2021). Libraries were prepared through the immunoSEQ multiplex PCR assay. Imported from immuneACCESS, the table was reduced by TCRdb to in-frame sequences with V and J called. These copies leave out some clones; in studies compared against another copy, an unresolved V gene accounts for under half, and the cause of the remainder is not known. In this sample the table shows tens of thousands of clones, roughly 80% of which occur a single time. The ten largest clones take up 8.8% of the sample. The sample taken for sequencing was peripheral blood. All receptors come from a man aged 55 to 70 with acute or convalescent COVID-19.

The genes are TRBV9 and TRBJ1-6, with D unclear. The CDR3 is made up of 12 amino acids. Germline-derived CDR1 and CDR2 are SGDLS and YYNGEE. Trimming pared 3 bases from V and 8 bases from J, leaving 6 bases between. CDR3 bases: TGTGCCAGCAGCGCCCCTCATTCACCCCTCCACTTT. Translation gives CASSAPHSPLHF.

The chain has TRBV5-5 and TRBJ2-7; 7 positions match TRBD2. Germline CDR1 reads SGHKS; CDR2 reads YYEKEE (reference sequence). V lost 2 bases and J lost 6; bases outside the gene matches: 17. The CDR3 runs 17 residues. The CDR3 bases are TGTGCCAGCAGCTTAGAACCCGGGGCGGGGGACCTATCCGAGCAGTACTTC. Amino acid sequence: CASSLEPGAGDLSEQYF. Based on the CDR3 plus reference TRBV5-5 and TRBJ2-7, the full variable domain is DAGVTQSPTHLIKTRGQQVTLRCSPISGHKSVSWYQQVLGQGPQFIFQYYEKEERGRGNFPDRFSARQFPNYSSELNVNALLLGDSALYLCASSLEPGAGDLSEQYFGPGTRLTVT.

This clone was seen just once. The chain couples TRBV7-8 to TRBJ1-2; a possible D gene is TRBD1 (5 bases). V was clipped by 2 bases and J by 1 base, with 20 bases between them. The length of the CDR3 is 18 residues. Germline assignment: CDR1 SGHVS and CDR2 FQNEAQ. The DNA for the CDR3 is TGTGCCAGCAGCTTATTAGGGGCGGTGGCAGGGCTTAACTATGGCTACACCTTC. It is translated as CASSLLGAVAGLNYGYTF.

DNA of the CDR3: TGTGCCAGCAGCCTCTCCCACGGGGGGCCGGCAGATACGCAGTATTTT. Amino acids: CASSLSHGGPADTQYF. The chain combines TRBV7-3 with TRBJ2-3; D possibly corresponds to TRBD2 (7 bases). The germline V and J ends were trimmed by 5 bases and 4 bases, with 19 bases remaining between them. This CDR3 comprises 16 residues. From germline, CDR1 is SGHTA and CDR2 FQGTGA.

The rearrangement uses TRBV5-4 and TRBJ1-1; TRBD1 matches 7 bases. With V trimmed by 0 bases and J by 2 bases, 4 bases remained unmatched. This CDR3 is built from 15 residues. Germline CDR1 and CDR2: SGHNT and YYREEE (reference sequence). CDR3 amino acids: CASSLGQGSNTEAFF. The CDR3 region has the DNA TGTGCCAGCAGCTTGGGACAGGGATCAAACACTGAAGCTTTCTTT.

This clone appeared once. The rearrangement uses TRBV7-9 and TRBJ2-1, with D unclear. CDR3 size: 13 residues. The ends were cut back, 1 base at V and 5 bases at J, with 6 bases in the middle. The V gene's germline CDR1 is SEHNR and CDR2 FQNEAQ (reference sequence). CDR3 coding DNA: TGTGCCAGCAGCTTAGGAGCTAACAATGAGCAGTTCTTC. It translates to CASSLGANNEQFF. The whole variable domain, filled in from reference TRBV7-9 and TRBJ2-1, reads DTGVSQNPRHKITKRGQNVTFRCDPISEHNRLYWYRQTLGQGPEFLTYFQNEAQLEKSRLLSDRFSAERPKGSFSTLEIQRTEQGDSAMYLCASSLGANNEQFFGPGTRLTVL.

CDR3 DNA: TGTGCCAGCAGCTCTAGACGGACAGACAGGAACACTGAAGCTTTCTTT. This codes for CASSSRRTDRNTEAFF. The rearrangement links TRBV11-2 to TRBJ1-1; D is possibly TRBD1 (6 bases). The CDR3 is made up of 16 amino acids. V was shortened by 4 bases and J by 1 base, with 16 bases between the two germline ends. Germline V gene data show CDR1 as SGHAT and CDR2 as FQNNGV.

This chain connects TRBV2 to TRBJ2-2, with 8 bases lining up with TRBD1. J gave up 12 bases and V 3 bases, and 6 bases lay outside the gene matches. This CDR3 is 13 amino acids long. Per the germline V gene, CDR1 is SNHLY and CDR2 is FYNNEI. CDR3 protein: CASSDQGQGKLFF. CDR3 coding DNA: TGTGCCAGCAGTGACCAAGGACAGGGCAAGCTGTTTTTT. The complete variable domain, with remaining parts taken from reference TRBV2 and TRBJ2-2, reads EPEVTQTPSHQVTQMGQEVILRCVPISNHLYFYWYRQILGQKVEFLVSFYNNEISEKSEIFDDQFSVERPDGSNFTLKIRSTKLEDSAMYFCASSDQGQGKLFFGEGSRLTVL.

The chain carries TRBV12-1 and TRBJ1-2. TRBV12-1 counts as a pseudogene. This CDR3 spans 14 amino acids. The CDR3 is CASSYLGSFYGYTF. The CDR3 nucleotides are TGTGCCAGCAGCTACCTAGGCTCCTTCTATGGCTACACCTTC.

The chain links TRBV27 to TRBJ1-1; D is ambiguous. V was clipped by 0 bases and J by 5 bases, with 16 bases between them. Germline-derived CDR1 and CDR2 are MNHEY and SMNVEV (reference sequence). CDR3 length equals 16 residues. The CDR3 here is CASSLSADSARTEAFF. CDR3 sequence (DNA): TGTGCCAGCAGTTTATCCGCGGACTCGGCGAGAACTGAAGCTTTCTTT.